Listed here are 28 T cell receptor beta chains from one sample, sequenced in a study of cytomegalovirus exposure and HLA in healthy donors. PCR primers comprised 60 Vbeta and 13 Jbeta primers. Data came from immunoSEQ multiplex PCR; TCRdb stores just in-frame clones and leaves some out. There are roughly 150,000 clones in the sample; 75% to 90% occur only once, and less than 2% lies in the top ten. The sequencing input was PBMCs. These receptors all come from a woman between 18 and 29 years old in good health and CMV-seronegative.

This sequence joins TRBV6-5 and TRBJ2-2; D is possibly TRBD1 (5 bases). The CDR3 contains 16 residues. Germline V CDR1 and CDR2: MNHEY, SVGAGI. Trimming pared 0 bases from V and 5 bases from J, leaving 13 bases between. The CDR3 reads CASSYSTGHLTGELFF. The DNA for the CDR3 is TGTGCCAGCAGTTACTCTACAGGACATTTGACCGGGGAGCTGTTTTTT.

The genes are TRBV18 and TRBJ2-7; 7 bases agree with TRBD1. This CDR3 region has 14 residues. V lost 6 bases, J lost 2 bases, and 7 bases stayed unmatched. Germline loops: CDR1 KGHSH, CDR2 LQKENI. In DNA, the CDR3 is TGTGCCAGCTCGAAACTAGACAGGGCCTACGAGCAGTACTTC. Its translation is CASSKLDRAYEQYF.

This clone was seen once. The chain combines TRBV30 with TRBJ1-2; TRBD1 agrees at 8 bases. The germline CDR1 and CDR2 sequences are GTSNPN and SVGIG (reference sequence). The J segment lost 11 bases and the V segment lost 4 bases, leaving 9 bases of the junction unmatched. The CDR3 has 12 residues. CDR3 DNA sequence: TGTGCCTGGACCCCCGGGACAGGCCGTTACACCTTC. Residues: CAWTPGTGRYTF.

The chain combines TRBV25-1 with TRBJ2-1; 8 bases are shared with TRBD2. The CDR3 runs 14 residues. Germline trimming cut 4 bases from V and 4 bases from J; bases unmatched to any gene: 3. Germline lookup yields CDR1 MGHDK and CDR2 SYGVNS. The CDR3: CASSGAGVYNEQFF. CDR3 bases: TGTGCCAGCAGTGGAGCGGGGGTATACAATGAGCAGTTCTTC. Drawing the rest from reference TRBV25-1 and TRBJ2-1, the complete variable domain is EADIYQTPRYLVIGTGKKITLECSQTMGHDKMYWYQQDPGMELHLIHYSYGVNSTEKGDLSSESTVSRIRTEHFPLTLESARPSHTSQYLCASSGAGVYNEQFFGPGTRLTVL.

The rearrangement joins TRBV5-1 to TRBJ1-4; D is possibly TRBD1 (6 bases). Germline CDR1 is SGHRS and CDR2 is YFSETQ. Trimming took off 2 bases at V and 5 bases at J, with 13 bases between the two ends. CDR3 length: 15 amino acids. This CDR3 reads CASSFTTGNNEKLFF. The CDR3 DNA reads as TGCGCCAGCAGCTTCACGACAGGAAACAATGAAAAACTGTTTTTT. The complete variable domain, with remaining parts taken from reference TRBV5-1 and TRBJ1-4, reads KAGVTQTPRYLIKTRGQQVTLSCSPISGHRSVSWYQQTPGQGLQFLFEYFSETQRNKGNFPGRFSGRQFSNSRSEMNVSTLELGDSALYLCASSFTTGNNEKLFFGSGTQLSVL.

This clone was recorded once. The rearrangement joins TRBV19 to TRBJ2-7; 7 bases agree with TRBD2. In germline, CDR1 is LNHDA, CDR2 SQIVND (reference sequence). V gave up 6 bases and J gave up 4 bases; unmatched junction bases: 12. This CDR3 has 15 amino acids. The CDR3 here is CASRAWDGGFYEQYF. The CDR3 coding sequence is TGTGCCAGTAGGGCCTGGGACGGGGGGTTTTACGAGCAGTACTTC.

The genes are TRBV6-1 and TRBJ2-7, with D tentatively TRBD2 (7 bases). The V and J ends lost 5 bases and 0 bases respectively, with 14 bases between them. This CDR3 has 15 amino acids. Per the germline V gene, CDR1 is MNHNS and CDR2 is SASEGT. CDR3 sequence (DNA): TGTGCCAGCAGTTGGTGGGCGGGGGCCTCCTACGAGCAGTACTTC. Residues: CASSWWAGASYEQYF.

This clone was counted a single time. The chain joins TRBV15 to TRBJ1-1; D remains unclear. Trimming cost V 1 base and J 5 bases, with 17 bases left between them. The CDR3 covers 16 residues. CDR1 is LNHNV, CDR2 YYDKDF, per germline (reference sequence). CDR3 loop: CATSRGSEGVGTEAFF. In DNA form, the CDR3 reads TGTGCCACCAGCAGAGGGTCGGAGGGAGTGGGGACTGAAGCTTTCTTT.

As DNA, the CDR3 is TGTGCCAGCAGTTCGGGACAGCGATACTATGGCTACACCTTC. Translated: CASSSGQRYYGYTF. This chain connects TRBV28 to TRBJ1-2, with 7 positions matching TRBD1. This CDR3 contains 14 residues. Germline CDR1 reads MDHEN; CDR2 reads SYDVKM. V lost 4 bases, J lost 3 bases, and 5 bases stayed unmatched.

This clone was recorded once. The chain employs TRBV7-2 and TRBJ2-2, with 8 bases that match TRBD1. The CDR3 totals 13 residues. J gave up 6 bases and V 6 bases, and 3 bases lay outside the gene matches. Germline CDR1 is SGHTA and CDR2 is FQGNSA. The chain's CDR3 is CASRRTGSGELFF. The CDR3 DNA reads as TGTGCCAGCAGACGGACAGGGTCCGGGGAGCTGTTTTTT. Full variable domain (missing parts from reference TRBV7-2 and TRBJ2-2): GAGVSQSPSNKVTEKGKDVELRCDPISGHTALYWYRQSLGQGLEFLIYFQGNSAPDKSGLPSDRFSAERTGGSVSTLTIQRTQQEDSAVYLCASRRTGSGELFFGEGSRLTVL.

The chain joins TRBV6-1 to TRBJ2-5; 8 bases agree with TRBD1. CDR1 is MNHNS and CDR2 is SASEGT in the germline V gene. The CDR3 has 14 residues. V dropped 7 bases and J dropped 5; count of bases not matched to a gene: 9. CDR3 protein: CASTRTGNRETQYF. CDR3 coding DNA: TGTGCCAGCACAAGGACAGGGAACCGGGAGACCCAGTACTTC.

The genes are TRBV7-3 and TRBJ2-3, with 7 bases lining up with TRBD1. Germline CDR1 SGHTA, CDR2 FQGTGA. The CDR3 extends over 14 amino acids. V gave up 1 base and J gave up 4 bases; unmatched junction bases: 2. The DNA of the CDR3 is TGTGCCAGCAGCTTAATGGACAGGTCAGATACGCAGTATTTT. It is translated as CASSLMDRSDTQYF.

This chain uses TRBV7-6 with TRBJ1-2; possible D gene TRBD1, 6 bases. V was trimmed by 7 bases and J by 4 bases, leaving 16 bases between them. Germline V gene lookup returns CDR1 SGHVS and CDR2 FNYEAQ. The CDR3 covers 14 residues. The CDR3 nucleotides are TGTGCCAGCATCGTAGTAACAGGGAGCTATGGCTACACCTTC. Amino acid sequence: CASIVVTGSYGYTF.

The rearrangement joins TRBV30 to TRBJ2-5; TRBD2 matches at 10 bases. From germline, CDR1 is GTSNPN and CDR2 SVGIG (reference sequence). The CDR3 is made up of 15 amino acids. The junction had 8 bases not matched to a gene; V was cut back by 3 bases and J by 4 bases. DNA of the CDR3: TGTGCCTGGAGCCAAAGCGGGGGGGTGTTAGAGACCCAGTACTTC. Residues: CAWSQSGGVLETQYF.

This sequence joins TRBV13 and TRBJ2-1, with a tentative D call TRBD1 (5 bases). The V gene lost 5 bases and the J gene lost 2 bases, with 7 bases spanning the gap. This CDR3 is 13 amino acids long. Looked up from germline, CDR1 is PRHDT and CDR2 is FYEKMQ (reference sequence). The CDR3 nucleotides read TGTGCCAGCAGCCGGACAACCTACAATGAGCAGTTCTTC. Translated, it gives CASSRTTYNEQFF.

This chain links TRBV5-6 with TRBJ2-3, with a tentative D call TRBD2 (5 bases). V lost 3 bases to trimming and J lost 2 bases, with 19 bases between them. Germline CDR1 reads SGHDT; CDR2 reads YYEEEE. CDR3 length equals 17 residues. The CDR3 sequence is CASSYGRGRENTDTQYF. The CDR3 DNA reads as TGTGCCAGCAGCTACGGACGAGGACGGGAAAACACAGATACGCAGTATTTT.

The rearrangement joins TRBV5-1 to TRBJ1-1; D may be TRBD1 (5 bases). Germline CDR1 is SGHRS and CDR2 is YFSETQ. Trimming shortened V by 1 base and J by 5 bases, and 12 bases separated the two germline ends. CDR3 length equals 14 residues. CDR3: CASSLLLGGTEAFF. The CDR3 DNA reads TGCGCCAGCAGCTTGTTATTGGGGGGGACTGAAGCTTTCTTT.

A word on this clone: Other DNA sequences in this specimen translate into the identical CDR3. CDR3 amino acids: CASSYSQGPYEQYF. The CDR3 DNA follows: TGTGCCAGCAGTTACTCACAGGGTCCCTACGAGCAGTACTTC. The chain joins TRBV6-5 to TRBJ2-7, with D maybe TRBD1 (6 bases). CDR3 size: 14 residues. Deletions cut 0 bases from V and 2 bases from J, with 8 bases between. Germline V gene lookup returns CDR1 MNHEY and CDR2 SVGAGI.

The rearrangement links TRBV28 to TRBJ2-7, with D perhaps matching TRBD2 (5 bases). Germline V lookup: CDR1 MDHEN, CDR2 SYDVKM. This CDR3 is 16 amino acids long. Trimming left V 7 bases short and J 3 bases short, with 22 bases between. This CDR3 is CASTRGRFTVNYEQYF. For the CDR3, the DNA is TGTGCCAGCACCCGCGGGCGTTTTACGGTGAACTACGAGCAGTACTTC.

This chain joins TRBV29-1 and TRBJ1-2; D ambiguous. CDR1 is SQVTM, CDR2 ANQGSEA, per germline. This CDR3 contains 12 residues. V was shortened by 0 bases and J by 8 bases, with 10 bases between the two germline ends. DNA of the CDR3: TGCAGCGTTGAAGACACAGTCGGCGGCTACACCTTC. This translates into CSVEDTVGGYTF.

The rearrangement links TRBV11-2 to TRBJ2-5; D perhaps matches TRBD2 (6 bases). CDR1 SGHAT and CDR2 FQNNGV come from the germline V gene. The ends were cut back, 1 base at V and 5 bases at J, with 14 bases in the middle. The CDR3 is made up of 15 amino acids. CDR3 sequence: CASSLVPLGGETQYF. CDR3 sequence (DNA): TGTGCCAGCAGCTTAGTCCCCCTTGGGGGGGAGACCCAGTACTTC.

The genes are TRBV7-2 and TRBJ2-7; 11 nucleotides match TRBD1. This CDR3 has 16 residues. Per germline, CDR1 SGHTA and CDR2 FQGNSA. V shed 5 bases, J shed 4 bases, and the junction held 10 bases outside the gene matches. The CDR3 DNA sequence: TGTGCCAGCAGCCCCCGGGACAGGGGGTTCGGGTACGAGCAGTACTTC. Its translation: CASSPRDRGFGYEQYF. Variable domain in full (rest from reference TRBV7-2 and TRBJ2-7): GAGVSQSPSNKVTEKGKDVELRCDPISGHTALYWYRQSLGQGLEFLIYFQGNSAPDKSGLPSDRFSAERTGGSVSTLTIQRTQQEDSAVYLCASSPRDRGFGYEQYFGPGTRLTVT.

The J gene is TRBJ2-7, the V gene TRBV9, with 7 bases fitting TRBD1. Germline lookup yields CDR1 SGDLS and CDR2 YYNGEE. The V gene end was trimmed by 2 bases and the J gene end by 5 bases; junction bases not matched to a gene: 4. The CDR3 runs to 13 residues. Written as DNA, the CDR3 is TGTGCCAGCAGCGTTACAGGGGCCAACGAGCAGTACTTC. As protein: CASSVTGANEQYF.

This clone was seen a single time. The rearrangement uses TRBV19 and TRBJ1-5; TRBD1 is a possible D gene (5 bases). Per germline, CDR1 LNHDA and CDR2 SQIVND (reference sequence). V was clipped by 4 bases and J by 0 bases, with 13 bases between them. CDR3 length: 16 amino acids. CDR3 residues: CASSTGNPYSNQPQHF. The CDR3 region has the DNA TGTGCCAGTAGTACAGGGAACCCCTATAGCAATCAGCCCCAGCATTTT.

The chain links TRBV28 to TRBJ2-5; 9 bases fit TRBD2. Unmatched junction bases numbered 8, after V lost 6 bases and J lost 3 bases. This CDR3 region has 15 residues. Germline V CDR1 and CDR2: MDHEN, SYDVKM. The CDR3 DNA reads TGTGCCAGCAGGGGGAGCGGGGGGATGAAAGAGACCCAGTACTTC. As protein: CASRGSGGMKETQYF.

The V call is TRBV29-1, the J call TRBJ1-1, with D maybe TRBD1 (6 bases). The germline V gene encodes CDR1 SQVTM and CDR2 ANQGSEA. V lost 4 bases, J lost 5 bases, and 11 bases lay in between. CDR3 length: 12 amino acids. For the CDR3, the DNA is TGCAGCGTTGGAAGGGGGGGTACTGAAGCTTTCTTT. This translates into CSVGRGGTEAFF.

The rearrangement links TRBV19 to TRBJ2-6; 9 bases fit TRBD1. Losses at the gene ends were 7 bases for V and 0 bases for J; bases not matched to a gene: 4. Per germline, CDR1 LNHDA and CDR2 SQIVND (reference sequence). This CDR3 contains 16 residues. CDR3 sequence (DNA): TGTGCCAGTAAAGAGACAGGGGGCTCTGGGGCCAACGTCCTGACTTTC. As protein: CASKETGGSGANVLTF.

This chain joins TRBV7-8 and TRBJ2-5, with 8 bases lining up with TRBD2. After removal of 2 bases from V and 1 base from J, the junction contained 12 bases not matched to a gene. CDR1 and CDR2 from the germline V gene are SGHVS and FQNEAQ. The CDR3 totals 18 residues. CDR3 sequence reads: CASSLWVGGEAFQETQYF. CDR3 nucleotide sequence: TGTGCCAGCAGCTTATGGGTCGGGGGGGAAGCCTTCCAAGAGACCCAGTACTTC.